These 30 T cell receptor beta chains share one sample of origin, sequenced in a study of cytomegalovirus exposure and HLA in healthy donors. Researchers ran the PCR with 60 Vbeta and 13 Jbeta primers. Some clones are missing from TCRdb's copy, which holds only in-frame ones; the method was immunoSEQ multiplex PCR. The sample records some 110,000 clones, 74% being singletons. The sequenced sample was PBMCs. The receptors stem from a woman in her forties or fifties in good health and CMV-seropositive.

This clone was observed a handful of times. V is TRBV5-5 and J is TRBJ2-7, with unresolved D. Germline V gene lookup returns CDR1 SGHKS and CDR2 YYEKEE (reference sequence). The ends were cut back, 6 bases at V and 6 bases at J, with 22 bases in the middle. The CDR3 sequence is 15 residues long. The CDR3 sequence is CASTPLPGLLSEQYF. CDR3 DNA sequence: TGTGCCAGCACCCCTTTACCAGGCCTATTAAGCGAGCAGTACTTC. The whole variable domain, filled in from reference TRBV5-5 and TRBJ2-7, reads DAGVTQSPTHLIKTRGQQVTLRCSPISGHKSVSWYQQVLGQGPQFIFQYYEKEERGRGNFPDRFSARQFPNYSSELNVNALLLGDSALYLCASTPLPGLLSEQYFGPGTRLTVT.

The V call is TRBV18, the J call TRBJ1-1, with 8 bases aligning to TRBD1. CDR3 length equals 15 residues. Losses at the gene ends were 4 bases for V and 4 bases for J; bases not matched to a gene: 8. Germline CDR1 is KGHSH and CDR2 is LQKENI. CDR3: CASSQVDRDGTEAFF. As DNA, the CDR3 is TGTGCCAGCTCACAGGTGGACAGGGACGGCACTGAAGCTTTCTTT.

The rearrangement uses TRBV2 and TRBJ1-5; weak D call: TRBD1 (5 bases). The CDR3 spans 13 residues. Germline CDR1 and CDR2: SNHLY and FYNNEI. V was clipped by 5 bases and J by 3 bases, with 8 bases between them. The CDR3 is CASSSGLNQPQHF. In nucleotides, the CDR3 is TGTGCCAGCAGTTCAGGGCTCAATCAGCCCCAGCATTTT.

V is TRBV4-2 and J is TRBJ2-7; 8 bases are shared with TRBD2. The CDR3 is 15 amino acids. Germline V gives CDR1 LGHNA, CDR2 YNFKEQ. The V segment lost 2 bases and the J segment 1 base; nucleotides outside the gene matches: 4. The CDR3 protein is CASSQISGSSYEQYF. The DNA for the CDR3 is TGTGCCAGCAGCCAAATAAGCGGGAGTTCCTACGAGCAGTACTTC.

The chain employs TRBV10-2 and TRBJ2-5; D may be TRBD1 (5 bases). Germline V gene data show CDR1 as WSHSY and CDR2 as SAAADI. This CDR3 spans 13 amino acids. Trimming pared 4 bases from V and 5 bases from J, leaving 11 bases between. The CDR3 DNA is TGCGCCAGCAGTGTCACAGGTGGGGAGACCCAGTACTTC. Translating it yields CASSVTGGETQYF.

A few counts support this clone. CDR3 sequence (DNA): TGTGCCAGCAGGCCTTCTGGGAACCGGGAAACTGAAGCTTTCTTT. Amino acid sequence: CASRPSGNRETEAFF. The chain employs TRBV6-1 and TRBJ1-1, with unresolved D. Germline V gene sequence: CDR1 MNHNS, CDR2 SASEGT. V lost 6 bases and J lost 5, with 19 bases in between. This CDR3 is built from 15 residues.

This clone was seen just once. V is TRBV19 and J is TRBJ1-5, with 9 bases matching TRBD1. The junction had 7 bases not matched to a gene; V was cut back by 7 bases and J by 0 bases. The germline gives CDR1 LNHDA, CDR2 SQIVND (reference sequence). CDR3 size: 16 residues. The DNA for the CDR3 is TGTGCCAGTACGGACAGGGGCCCGAATAGCAATCAGCCCCAGCATTTT. Translation gives CASTDRGPNSNQPQHF.

This clone was seen a single time. Since the CDR3 does not end with the conserved phenylalanine or tryptophan, this likely comes from a read error. This chain uses TRBV5-1 with TRBJ1-4, with D hard to call. Trimming left V 4 bases short and J 0 bases short, with 19 bases between. The length of the CDR3 is 18 residues. Germline assignment: CDR1 SGHRS and CDR2 YFSETQ. CDR3 nucleotide sequence: TGCGCCAGCAGCCCAAACGCGGGTATTTCAGCAACTAATGAAAAACTGTTTGTT. It encodes CASSPNAGISATNEKLFV.

The chain couples TRBV5-1 to TRBJ2-1, with 8 bases that match TRBD1. The CDR3 totals 17 residues. The J segment lost 0 bases and the V segment lost 3 bases, leaving 8 bases of the junction unmatched. CDR1 is SGHRS and CDR2 is YFSETQ in the germline V gene. DNA for the CDR3: TGCGCCAGCAGCTCCTTAAACAGGGGGAGCTCCTACAATGAGCAGTTCTTC. Amino acid sequence: CASSSLNRGSSYNEQFF.

V gene TRBV27 combines with J gene TRBJ2-7; maybe TRBD2 (6 bases). Germline loops: CDR1 MNHEY, CDR2 SMNVEV (reference sequence). The CDR3 length is 15 residues. V dropped 1 base and J dropped 3 bases, with 13 bases sitting between them. This chain's CDR3 is CASSLWAGSDYEQYF. The CDR3 nucleotides are TGTGCCAGCAGTTTATGGGCCGGGAGCGACTACGAGCAGTACTTC.

The J gene is TRBJ2-5, the V gene TRBV19, with 8 positions matching TRBD2. The J segment lost 4 bases and the V segment lost 6 bases, leaving 4 bases of the junction unmatched. Germline lookup yields CDR1 LNHDA and CDR2 SQIVND (reference sequence). The CDR3 is 13 amino acids. The CDR3 loop reads CASSGRAVETQYF. The DNA for the CDR3 is TGTGCCAGTAGCGGGAGGGCCGTAGAGACCCAGTACTTC.

This clone appeared a few times. The CDR3 is CASSQATVNTEAFF. The DNA for the CDR3 is TGTGCCAGCAGCCAAGCTACAGTGAACACTGAAGCTTTCTTT. The V call is TRBV4-2, the J call TRBJ1-1; D is undetermined. Trimming left V 1 base short and J 0 bases short, with 6 bases between. Germline values: CDR1 LGHNA, CDR2 YNFKEQ. This CDR3 region has 14 residues.

Comments on this clone: The CDR3 ends on some other residue instead of the conserved phenylalanine or tryptophan, so this is likely a read error. The chain is built from TRBV5-6 and TRBJ1-6; D is uncertain. The CDR3 consists of 15 residues. V was pared by 1 base and J by 3 bases, with 8 bases between. Germline CDR1 SGHDT, CDR2 YYEEEE. The CDR3 nucleotides are TGTGCCAGCAGCTTGACCGTAGACTATAATTCACCCCTCCACGTT. Its protein product is CASSLTVDYNSPLHV.

This clone has more than one count but fewer than ten. The chain recombines TRBV30 with TRBJ2-1; TRBD2 aligns across 11 bases. The CDR3 is made up of 17 amino acids. The J segment lost 8 bases and the V segment lost 0 bases, leaving 12 bases of the junction unmatched. Germline V lookup: CDR1 GTSNPN, CDR2 SVGIG (reference sequence). The CDR3 DNA reads as TGTGCCTGGAGTGTACTCAAAGGGACTAGCGGAAGGGATGAGCAGTTCTTC. Amino acid sequence: CAWSVLKGTSGRDEQFF.

The chain joins TRBV19 to TRBJ1-4; 7 bases are a match to TRBD1. Germline assignment: CDR1 LNHDA and CDR2 SQIVND (reference sequence). This CDR3 has 16 amino acids. The V and J ends lost 3 bases and 6 bases, in that order; junction bases with no gene match: 10. The CDR3 loop reads CASSINFRGLYEKLFF. Here the CDR3 DNA reads TGTGCCAGTAGTATCAACTTCAGGGGGTTATATGAAAAACTGTTTTTT.

The chain uses TRBV7-2 and TRBJ1-1; TRBD1 aligns across 8 bases. CDR3 length: 14 residues. V was clipped by 3 bases and J by 5 bases; unmatched bases: 5. CDR1 is SGHTA and CDR2 is FQGNSA in the germline V gene. CDR3 amino acids: CASSLAGGITEAFF. The CDR3 region has the DNA TGTGCCAGCAGCTTGGCAGGGGGCATTACTGAAGCTTTCTTT.

The CDR3 here is CASSFQGLVIPEAFF. CDR3 in DNA: TGTGCCAGCAGTTTTCAGGGGCTGGTTATCCCTGAAGCTTTCTTT. The J gene is TRBJ1-1, the V gene TRBV28; tentative D call: TRBD1 (6 bases). Trimming removed 3 bases at V and 6 bases at J, with 17 bases between. CDR1 is MDHEN and CDR2 is SYDVKM in the germline V gene. The CDR3 covers 15 residues.

CDR3 residues: CASSAGGNQPQHF. CDR3 in DNA: TGCGCCAGCAGTGCAGGGGGTAATCAGCCCCAGCATTTT. The chain has TRBV10-1 and TRBJ1-5, with 7 nucleotides matching TRBD1. Germline CDR1 is WNHNN and CDR2 is SYGVQD (reference sequence). Trimming took 4 bases from V and 4 from J; bases not matched to a gene: 1. The CDR3 loop spans 13 amino acids.

The gene calls are TRBV30 and TRBJ2-7; D is perhaps TRBD1 (5 bases). The germline V gene encodes CDR1 GTSNPN and CDR2 SVGIG (reference sequence). V was shortened by 2 bases and J by 0 bases, with 8 bases between the two germline ends. The CDR3 extends over 13 amino acids. As DNA, the CDR3 is TGTGCCTGGAGTAGGGGCAGCTCCTACGAGCAGTACTTC. Protein product: CAWSRGSSYEQYF.

V gene TRBV29-1 combines with J gene TRBJ2-5; 7 bases line up with TRBD2. Germline V lookup: CDR1 SQVTM, CDR2 ANQGSEA. The V gene end was trimmed by 4 bases and the J gene end by 4 bases; junction bases not matched to a gene: 9. The CDR3 runs 14 residues. The CDR3 sequence is CSVVSQERGETQYF. The CDR3 nucleotides read TGCAGCGTTGTGTCGCAGGAGCGGGGAGAGACCCAGTACTTC.

V gene TRBV2 combines with J gene TRBJ1-1; no clear D. The CDR3 totals 15 residues. CDR1 SNHLY and CDR2 FYNNEI come from the germline V gene. The germline V and J ends were trimmed by 7 bases and 0 bases, with 15 bases remaining between them. The CDR3 sequence is CASKPRLIMNTEAFF. The DNA of the CDR3 is TGTGCCAGCAAGCCCCGACTGATTATGAACACTGAAGCTTTCTTT.

This chain joins TRBV5-1 and TRBJ2-7; 7 positions agree with TRBD1. From germline, CDR1 is SGHRS and CDR2 YFSETQ. The V and J ends lost 4 bases and 4 bases, in that order; junction bases with no gene match: 5. This CDR3 contains 13 residues. The CDR3 sequence is CASSRDSIYEQYF. The CDR3 DNA reads TGCGCCAGCAGCAGGGACAGCATTTACGAGCAGTACTTC.

The genes are TRBV28 and TRBJ2-3; D may be TRBD2 (6 bases). The CDR3 has 12 amino acids. Germline loops: CDR1 MDHEN, CDR2 SYDVKM. Trimming shortened V by 6 bases and J by 2 bases, and 6 bases separated the two germline ends. The CDR3 DNA is TGTGCCAGCAGGGACTACACAGATACGCAGTATTTT. Encoded protein: CASRDYTDTQYF.

J is TRBJ1-2 and V is TRBV6-5, with D possibly being TRBD1 (6 bases). This CDR3 contains 14 residues. Looked up from germline, CDR1 is MNHEY and CDR2 is SVGAGI. The V gene lost 6 bases and the J gene lost 0 bases, with 11 bases spanning the gap. Here the CDR3 reads CASRKTGANYGYTF. CDR3 sequence (DNA): TGTGCCAGCAGGAAGACAGGAGCTAACTATGGCTACACCTTC.

V gene TRBV21-1 combines with J gene TRBJ2-7; the table's D call, TRBD2, has no DNA check behind it. TRBV21-1 is deemed a pseudogene. The CDR3 is 12 residues long. The CDR3 bases are TGTGCCAGCAGCAAAGTTCGGGACGAGCAGTACTTC. Translated, it gives CASSKVRDEQYF.

Details on this clone: At the DNA level, this CDR3 is encoded by other sequences in the same sample as well. The J gene is TRBJ2-1, the V gene TRBV4-3; TRBD2 aligns across 9 bases. In germline, CDR1 is LGHNA, CDR2 YSLEER. The CDR3 has 17 residues. The V segment lost 0 bases and the J segment 4 bases; nucleotides outside the gene matches: 7. CDR3 sequence: CASSQDQASGTYNEQFF. The CDR3 region has the DNA TGCGCCAGCAGCCAAGATCAGGCTAGCGGGACGTACAATGAGCAGTTCTTC.

This clone was detected once. The chain joins TRBV7-2 to TRBJ1-5, with TRBD1 identical over 7 bases. V trimming: 2 bases; J trimming: 6 bases; junction bases outside the gene matches: 7. Germline V gene sequence: CDR1 SGHTA, CDR2 FQGNSA. The CDR3 is made up of 15 amino acids. In DNA form, the CDR3 reads TGTGCCAGCAGCTTATCGCAGGGGGGAGTTCAGCCCCAGCATTTT. It translates to CASSLSQGGVQPQHF.

The sample holds one count of this clone. The J gene is TRBJ2-1, the V gene TRBV13, with 9 bases lining up with TRBD1. Germline V gene lookup returns CDR1 PRHDT and CDR2 FYEKMQ (reference sequence). This CDR3 has 15 residues. V shed 5 bases and J 6 bases; nucleotides not matched to a gene: 8. CDR3 loop: CASSPWDRVGNEQFF. CDR3 DNA: TGTGCCAGCAGCCCCTGGGACAGGGTCGGCAATGAGCAGTTCTTC.

The V call is TRBV10-1, the J call TRBJ2-2, with D tentatively TRBD1 (6 bases). CDR3 size: 13 residues. V was clipped by 5 bases and J by 5 bases, with 9 bases between them. The germline V gene encodes CDR1 WNHNN and CDR2 SYGVQD (reference sequence). The CDR3 protein is CASSRTVTGELFF. DNA of the CDR3: TGCGCCAGCAGTCGGACAGTGACCGGGGAGCTGTTTTTT.

The chain joins TRBV10-3 to TRBJ1-2, with 8 nucleotides matching TRBD1. V trimming: 1 base; J trimming: 13 bases; junction bases outside the gene matches: 8. There are 13 residues in the CDR3. CDR1 is ENHRY, CDR2 SYGVKD, per germline. CDR3 region: CAISEYIRTGTTF. The CDR3 coding sequence is TGTGCCATCAGTGAGTACATAAGGACAGGGACCACCTTC.